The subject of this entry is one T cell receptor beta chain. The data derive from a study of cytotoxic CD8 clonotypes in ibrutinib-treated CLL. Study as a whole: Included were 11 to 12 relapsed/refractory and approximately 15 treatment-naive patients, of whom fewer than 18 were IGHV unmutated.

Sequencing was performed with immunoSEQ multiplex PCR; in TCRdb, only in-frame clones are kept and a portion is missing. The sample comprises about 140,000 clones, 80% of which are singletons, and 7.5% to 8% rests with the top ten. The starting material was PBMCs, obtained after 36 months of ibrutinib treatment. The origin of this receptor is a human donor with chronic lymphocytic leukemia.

CDR3 coding DNA: TGTGCCAGCAGCTTGACAGGGGGCGGCTACACCTTC. Residues: CASSLTGGGYTF. V gene TRBV5-4 combines with J gene TRBJ1-2, with 9 positions matching TRBD1. Trimming removed 1 base from V and 8 bases from J; junction bases left unmatched: 0. The CDR3 is 12 amino acids. CDR1 and CDR2 from the germline V gene are SGHNT and YYREEE (reference sequence).